Here is one T cell receptor (beta chain) with its context. Its antigen remains unknown. This record belongs to a study of identical twins. Study-wide results and caveats: Reduced insertions were recorded for abundant cord blood beta clonotypes, with no such pattern in memory repertoires.

One entry per CDR3 protein, called by TCRdb with MiXCR from the 5' RACE reads. This repertoire shows 200,000 to 250,000 distinct CDR3 sequences, over 11% found once; its top ten account for 7% to 9%. The sequenced material came from memory (CD45RO+) T cells sorted from blood. The source of this sequence is a woman aged 18 to 35 in good health.

CDR3 sequence reads: CSVGLAGSNEQFF. DNA of the CDR3: TGCAGTGTAGGACTAGCGGGGAGCAATGAGCAGTTCTTC. The chain combines TRBV20-1 with TRBJ2-1; 12 positions match TRBD2. The J segment lost 6 bases and the V segment lost 7 bases, leaving 4 bases of the junction unmatched. This CDR3 has 13 amino acids. CDR1 and CDR2 (germline): DFQATT, SNEGSKA (reference sequence).